This TCR beta chain is from a study of OX40 agonist ivuxolimab in advanced cancers. Across the study: An agonistic human IgG2 monoclonal antibody against OX40 (CD134) was given.

Comments on this clone: Its antigen is not identified.

Trimming cost V 0 bases and J 1 base, with 11 bases left between them. The germline gives CDR1 MGHRA, CDR2 YSYEKL. This CDR3 has 16 residues. Study findings and constraints: CD4+ and CD8+ T cells in blood underwent clonal expansion by week 6 at 0.1 to 3.0 mg/kg. Compared with CD4+, CD8+ T cells on average had more expanded clones. Partial responders at 0.1-3.0 mg/kg showed near-lowest clonal expansion.

Libraries were prepared by immunoSEQ multiplex PCR; TCRdb keeps only in-frame clonotypes and omits some of them. The sample lists approximately 71,000 clones; 65% to 85% were seen once. The sequencing used CD4+ or CD8+ T cells sorted from blood, collected in a trial of the OX40 agonist ivuxolimab. V usage is TRBV4-1 and J usage is TRBJ2-3; D is ambiguous. This TCR was sampled from an adult with an advanced solid tumor such as melanoma, head and neck, liver or kidney cancer. CDR3 amino acids: CASSQDVPGRTDTQYF. As DNA, the CDR3 is TGCGCCAGCAGCCAAGACGTCCCTGGACGCACAGATACGCAGTATTTT.